This is a list of T cell receptor beta chains from one sample in a study of shared T cell receptors in the human thymus. TCRdb keeps only in-frame clones here, not all; method: immunoSEQ multiplex PCR. The sample shows 700,000 or so clones, roughly 88% of them seen only once. A further study also used this sample, focusing on human thymus T cells.

The sequencing input was thymocytes. These receptors came from a girl under three years old with a congenital heart defect. Both conserved end residues are part of each CDR3.

V	J	CDR3
TRBV30	TRBJ1-1	CAWSRRENTEAFF
TRBV6-6	TRBJ1-6	CASSYRDTLHF
TRBV10-2	TRBJ2-7	CASSAGQGAHEQYF
TRBV5-1	TRBJ1-1	CASCRRRGEAFF
TRBV28	TRBJ2-5	CASSLWGGGASETQYF
TRBV15	TRBJ1-5	CATSRGQGAGNQPQHF
TRBV5-1	TRBJ2-6	CASSPQGGDLSGANVLTF
TRBV6-6	TRBJ2-7	CASSYPQSGGTHEQYF
TRBV7-2	TRBJ1-1	CASSLRTGPAFF
TRBV28	TRBJ1-2	CASRPGHYGYTF
TRBV5-4	TRBJ1-2	CASSYVEDRSNYGYTF
TRBV11-2	TRBJ2-7	CASSLYSAGLSGEQYF
TRBV10-3	TRBJ1-5	CAISESGGPPPQHF
TRBV5-1	TRBJ1-5	CASSLDGQDRGQPQHF
TRBV7-8	TRBJ2-1	CASSLFGGTYNEQFF
TRBV7-3	TRBJ1-1	CASSFLLVAAMNTEAFF
TRBV19	TRBJ1-5	CASSTGAGGGGNQPQHF
TRBV4-3	TRBJ2-7	CASSQDLRGEVLLGEQYF
TRBV5-1	TRBJ2-1	CASSLPSYGGDNEQFF
TRBV11-2	TRBJ2-5	CASSYPTGPSETQYF
TRBV5-1	TRBJ1-2	CASSSNREWGGYTF
TRBV2	TRBJ1-3	CASSEGTSSSGNTIYF
TRBV7-9	TRBJ1-1	CASSFIGLDSQGTEAFF
TRBV19	TRBJ2-1	CASSIDHRGRDYNEQFF
TRBV30	TRBJ1-4	CAFNSCNEKLFF
TRBV4-3	TRBJ2-7	CASSLQVFSPYEQYF
TRBV14	TRBJ2-3	CASSQEREASGDPDTQYF
TRBV9	TRBJ1-2	CASSQGRRQVNYGYTF
TRBV4-3	TRBJ2-3	CASSQERTGRPDTQYF
TRBV7-8	TRBJ1-1	CASSSRGLMNTEAFF
TRBV7-2	TRBJ1-2	CASRTRNYGYTF
TRBV25-1	TRBJ2-5	CASSDRQGTETQYF
TRBV5-1	TRBJ1-1	CASSFPRGRASAEAFF
TRBV11-2	TRBJ1-2	CASSLEPRIYGYTF
TRBV12-1	TRBJ2-7	CASSTGNLYEQYF
TRBV28	TRBJ2-3	CATGKWKTDTQYF
TRBV9	TRBJ1-4	CASSTEQGRGAKLFF
TRBV9	TRBJ1-6	CASSPGTGSFGPLHF
TRBV4-3	TRBJ2-2	CASSQLQGEDTGELFF
TRBV5-1	TRBJ2-7	CASSLETGSSYEQYF
TRBV2	TRBJ2-3	CASSEAEVADTQYF
TRBV5-6	TRBJ2-6	CASSSVSGANVLTF
TRBV5-1	TRBJ1-1	CASSLVQGDTEAFF
TRBV25-1	TRBJ1-6	CASSEFGRADTYSPLHF
TRBV6-1	TRBJ2-7	CASSHNYEQYF
TRBV7-9	TRBJ2-5	CASSLVRYQETQYF
TRBV10-2	TRBJ1-5	CASSGGGYNQPQHF
TRBV6-4	TRBJ2-2	CASSEGGNTGELFF
TRBV14	TRBJ1-4	CASSQALNEKLFF
TRBV5-6	TRBJ1-2	CASSIGQGRYLYGYTF
TRBV5-1	TRBJ1-4	CASSRPAGTGTSGDEKLFF
TRBV2	TRBJ1-2	CASIGGYYGYTF
TRBV2	TRBJ1-2	CASRRTETYRNGYTF
TRBV7-6	TRBJ2-5	CASSTRALAGGGEETQYF